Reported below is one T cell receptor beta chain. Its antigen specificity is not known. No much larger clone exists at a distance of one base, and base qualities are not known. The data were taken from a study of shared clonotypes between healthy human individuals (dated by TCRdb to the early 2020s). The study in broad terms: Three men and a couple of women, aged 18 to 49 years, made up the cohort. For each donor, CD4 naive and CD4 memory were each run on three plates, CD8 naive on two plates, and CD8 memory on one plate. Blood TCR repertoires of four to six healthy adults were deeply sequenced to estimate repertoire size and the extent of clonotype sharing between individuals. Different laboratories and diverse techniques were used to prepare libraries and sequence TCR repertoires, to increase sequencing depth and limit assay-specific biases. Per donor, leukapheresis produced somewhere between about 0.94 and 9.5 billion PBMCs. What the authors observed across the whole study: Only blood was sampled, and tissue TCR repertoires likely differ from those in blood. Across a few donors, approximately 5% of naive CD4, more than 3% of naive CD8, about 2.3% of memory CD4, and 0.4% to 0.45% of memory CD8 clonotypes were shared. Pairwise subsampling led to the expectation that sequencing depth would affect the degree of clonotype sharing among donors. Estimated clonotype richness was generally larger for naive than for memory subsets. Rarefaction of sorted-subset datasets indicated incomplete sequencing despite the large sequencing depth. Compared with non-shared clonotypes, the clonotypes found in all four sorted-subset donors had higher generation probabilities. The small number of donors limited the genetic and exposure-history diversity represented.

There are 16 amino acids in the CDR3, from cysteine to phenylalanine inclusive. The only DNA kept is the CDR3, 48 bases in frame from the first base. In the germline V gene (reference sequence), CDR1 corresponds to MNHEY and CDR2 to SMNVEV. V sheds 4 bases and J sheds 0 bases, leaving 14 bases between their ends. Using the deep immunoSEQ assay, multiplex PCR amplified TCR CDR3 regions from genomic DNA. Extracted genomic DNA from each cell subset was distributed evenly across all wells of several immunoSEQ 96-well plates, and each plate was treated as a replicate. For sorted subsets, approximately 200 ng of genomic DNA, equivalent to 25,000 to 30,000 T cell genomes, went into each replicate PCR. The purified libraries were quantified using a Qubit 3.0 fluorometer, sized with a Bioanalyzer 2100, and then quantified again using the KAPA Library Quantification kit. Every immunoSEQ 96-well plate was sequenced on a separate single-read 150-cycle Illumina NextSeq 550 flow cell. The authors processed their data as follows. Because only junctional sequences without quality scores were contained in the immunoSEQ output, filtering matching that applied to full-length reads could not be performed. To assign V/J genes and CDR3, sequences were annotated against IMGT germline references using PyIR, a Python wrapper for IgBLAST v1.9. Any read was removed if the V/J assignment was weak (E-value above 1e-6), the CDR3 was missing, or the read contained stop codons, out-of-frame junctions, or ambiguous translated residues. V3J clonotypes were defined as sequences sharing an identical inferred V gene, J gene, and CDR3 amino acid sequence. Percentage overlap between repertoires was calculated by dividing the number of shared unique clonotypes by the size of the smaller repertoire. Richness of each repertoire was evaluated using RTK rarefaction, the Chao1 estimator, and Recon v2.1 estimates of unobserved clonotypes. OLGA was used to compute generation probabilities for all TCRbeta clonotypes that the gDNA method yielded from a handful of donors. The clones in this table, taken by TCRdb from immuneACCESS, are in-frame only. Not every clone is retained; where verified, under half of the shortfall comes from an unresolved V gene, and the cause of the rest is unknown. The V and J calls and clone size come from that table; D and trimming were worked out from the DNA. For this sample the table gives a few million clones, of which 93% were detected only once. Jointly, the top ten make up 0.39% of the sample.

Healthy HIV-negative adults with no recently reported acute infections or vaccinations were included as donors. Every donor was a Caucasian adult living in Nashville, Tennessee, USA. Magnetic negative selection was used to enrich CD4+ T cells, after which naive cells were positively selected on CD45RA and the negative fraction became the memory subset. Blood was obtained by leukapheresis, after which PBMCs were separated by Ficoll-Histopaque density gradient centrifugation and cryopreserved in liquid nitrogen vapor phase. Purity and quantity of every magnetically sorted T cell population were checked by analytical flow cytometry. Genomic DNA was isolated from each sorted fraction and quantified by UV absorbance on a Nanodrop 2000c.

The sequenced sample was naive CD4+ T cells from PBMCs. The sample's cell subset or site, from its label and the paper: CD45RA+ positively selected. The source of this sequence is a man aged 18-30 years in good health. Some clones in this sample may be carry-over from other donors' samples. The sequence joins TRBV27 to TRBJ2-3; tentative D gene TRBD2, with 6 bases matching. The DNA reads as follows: TGTGCCAGCAGTTCCTTAGCGGTTACTAGCACAGATACGCAGTATTTT. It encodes CASSSLAVTSTDTQYF.